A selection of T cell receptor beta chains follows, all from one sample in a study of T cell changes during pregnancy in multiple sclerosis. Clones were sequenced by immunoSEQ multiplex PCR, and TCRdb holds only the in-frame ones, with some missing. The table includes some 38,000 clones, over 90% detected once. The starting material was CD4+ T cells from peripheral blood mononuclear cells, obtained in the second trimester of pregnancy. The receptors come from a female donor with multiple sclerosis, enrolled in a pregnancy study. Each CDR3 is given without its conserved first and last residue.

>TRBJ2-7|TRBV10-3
AIKVDRGGDEQY
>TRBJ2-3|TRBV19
ASRIAGDTQY
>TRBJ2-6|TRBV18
ASSPGLTSGANVLT
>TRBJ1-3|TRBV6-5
ASVSLGNTIY
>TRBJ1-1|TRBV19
ASSIRGGNTEAF
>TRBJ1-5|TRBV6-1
ASSVTGVNQPQH
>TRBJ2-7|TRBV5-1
ASSSTGGNYEQY
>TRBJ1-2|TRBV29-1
SVGFGGSSYGYT
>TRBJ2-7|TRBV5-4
ASSLPGDKQQY
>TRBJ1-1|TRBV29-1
SVGSAEAF
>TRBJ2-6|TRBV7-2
ASSPDRGSDVLT
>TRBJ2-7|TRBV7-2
ASSWGDRFSYEQY
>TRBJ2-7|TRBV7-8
ASSWEGYEQY
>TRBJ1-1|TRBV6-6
ASSHRDRGVTEAF
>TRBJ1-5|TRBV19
ASTMMRGLGNQPQH
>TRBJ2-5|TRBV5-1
ASSLERGGETQY
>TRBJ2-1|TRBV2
ASKTSGISYNEQF
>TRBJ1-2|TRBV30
AWSATFFYGYT
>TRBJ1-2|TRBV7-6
ASSQSGSWGYT
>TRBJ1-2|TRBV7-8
ASSIRDRDGYT
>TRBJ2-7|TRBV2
ASIRLAGEYEQY
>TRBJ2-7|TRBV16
ASSQSYRGTDEQY
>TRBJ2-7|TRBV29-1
SVSTGPYEQY
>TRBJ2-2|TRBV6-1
ASSESFNTGELF
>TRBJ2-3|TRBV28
ASSFADSSTDTQY
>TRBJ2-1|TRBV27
ASSPFGTGVSPYNEQF
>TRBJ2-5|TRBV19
ASSRGRGETQY
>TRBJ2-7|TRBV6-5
ASSSRSYEQY
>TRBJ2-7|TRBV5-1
ASSLGTVNGYEQY
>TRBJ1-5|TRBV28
ASTDRKNQPQH
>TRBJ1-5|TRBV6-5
ASSYAGGINQPQH
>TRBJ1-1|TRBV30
AWQPWTGVNTEAF
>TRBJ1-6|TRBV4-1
ASSQGTGKSPLH
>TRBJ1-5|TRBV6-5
ASSSPQGNQPQH
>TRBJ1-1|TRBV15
ATSRTGDRGPGTEAF